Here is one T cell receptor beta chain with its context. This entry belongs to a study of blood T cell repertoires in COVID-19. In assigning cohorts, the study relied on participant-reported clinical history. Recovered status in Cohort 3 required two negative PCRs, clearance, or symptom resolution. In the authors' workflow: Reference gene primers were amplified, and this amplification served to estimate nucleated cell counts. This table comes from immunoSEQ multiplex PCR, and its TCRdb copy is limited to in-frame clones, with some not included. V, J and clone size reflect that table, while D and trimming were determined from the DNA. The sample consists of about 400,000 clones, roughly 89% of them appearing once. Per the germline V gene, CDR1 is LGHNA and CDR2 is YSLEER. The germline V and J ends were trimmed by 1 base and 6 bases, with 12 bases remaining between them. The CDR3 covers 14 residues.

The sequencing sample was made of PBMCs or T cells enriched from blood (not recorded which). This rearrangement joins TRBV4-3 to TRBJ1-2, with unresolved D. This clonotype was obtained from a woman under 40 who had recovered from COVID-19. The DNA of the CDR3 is TGCGCCAGCAGCCAAGTGGCCGTCGGGGATGGCTACACCTTC. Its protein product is CASSQVAVGDGYTF.